The next 2 T cell receptor beta chains were all read from a single sample in a study of human versus mouse CDR3 diversity and MHC coevolution. The assay was immunoSEQ multiplex PCR, and TCRdb's table has in-frame clones only and misses some. In the table there are tens of thousands of clones, roughly 95% of which are singletons. The specimen sequenced was naive CD4+ T cells from blood. Noted subset: CD45RO-negative CD62L-positive naive CD4 T cells. All receptors derive from a person aged 30 to 70 in good health.

Here the CDR3 DNA reads TGTGCCAGCTCACCTTGGACAGGGGGCTATGGCTACACCTTC. Its translation: CASSPWTGGYGYTF. The gene calls are TRBV18 and TRBJ1-2; 10 bases map to TRBD1. The length of the CDR3 is 14 residues. The germline V gene encodes CDR1 KGHSH and CDR2 LQKENI. The ends lost 3 bases at V and 4 bases at J; junction bases unmatched: 2.

The chain employs TRBV7-2 and TRBJ2-7; no definite D call. Trimming left V 5 bases short and J 2 bases short, with 13 bases between. Germline V gene sequence: CDR1 SGHTA, CDR2 FQGNSA. This CDR3 is 14 amino acids long. The CDR3 loop reads CASSTSAFPYEQYF. As DNA, the CDR3 is TGTGCCAGCAGCACTTCAGCGTTCCCCTACGAGCAGTACTTC.